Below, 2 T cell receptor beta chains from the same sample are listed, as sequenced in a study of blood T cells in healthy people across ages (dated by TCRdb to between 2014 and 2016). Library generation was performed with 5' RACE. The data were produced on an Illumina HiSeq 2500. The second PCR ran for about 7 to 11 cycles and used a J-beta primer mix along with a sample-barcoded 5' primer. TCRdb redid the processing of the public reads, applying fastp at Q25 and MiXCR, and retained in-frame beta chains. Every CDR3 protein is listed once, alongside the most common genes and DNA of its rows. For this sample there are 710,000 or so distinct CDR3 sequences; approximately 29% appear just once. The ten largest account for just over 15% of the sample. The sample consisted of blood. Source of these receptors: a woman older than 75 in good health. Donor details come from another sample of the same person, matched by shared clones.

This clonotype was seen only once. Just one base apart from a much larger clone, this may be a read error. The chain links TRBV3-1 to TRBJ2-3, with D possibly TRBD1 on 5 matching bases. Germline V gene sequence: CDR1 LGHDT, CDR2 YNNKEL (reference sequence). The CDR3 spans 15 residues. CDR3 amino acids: CASSQKSILTGTQYF. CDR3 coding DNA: TGTGCCAGCAGCCAAAAATCTATTCTCACAGGTACGCAGTATTTT.

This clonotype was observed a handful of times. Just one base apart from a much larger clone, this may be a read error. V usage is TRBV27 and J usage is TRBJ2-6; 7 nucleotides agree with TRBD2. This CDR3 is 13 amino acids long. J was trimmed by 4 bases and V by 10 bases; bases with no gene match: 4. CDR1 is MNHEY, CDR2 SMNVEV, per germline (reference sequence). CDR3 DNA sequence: TGTGCCATCGGGAGGATAGGGGCCAACGTCCTGACTTTC. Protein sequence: CAIGRIGANVLTF.